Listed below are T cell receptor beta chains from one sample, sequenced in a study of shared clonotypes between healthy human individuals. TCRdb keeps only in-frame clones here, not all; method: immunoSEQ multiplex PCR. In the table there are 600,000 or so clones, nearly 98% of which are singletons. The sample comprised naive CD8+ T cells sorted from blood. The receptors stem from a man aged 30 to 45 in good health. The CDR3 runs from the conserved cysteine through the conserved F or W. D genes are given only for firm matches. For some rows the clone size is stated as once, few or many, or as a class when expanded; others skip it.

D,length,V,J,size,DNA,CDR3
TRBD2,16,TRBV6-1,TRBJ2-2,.,TGTGCCAGCAGTGATGGCGGGAGGTTGGTCGCCGGGGAGCTGTTTTTT,CASSDGGRLVAGELFF
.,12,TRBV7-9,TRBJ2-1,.,TGTGCCAGCAGAGGTCACTACAATGAGCAGTTCTTC,CASRGHYNEQFF
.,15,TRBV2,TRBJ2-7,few,TGTGCCAGCAGTCTCTCTAGCGAACTCTCCTACGAGCAGTACTTC,CASSLSSELSYEQYF
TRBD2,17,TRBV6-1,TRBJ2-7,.,TGTGCCAGCAGTGAAGCCTCAACTAGCGGGTCTTCCTACGAGCAGTACTTC,CASSEASTSGSSYEQYF
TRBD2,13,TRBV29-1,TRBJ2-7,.,TGCAGCGTTGTCGGGCGGGGGGCCTACGAGCAGTACTTC,CSVVGRGAYEQYF
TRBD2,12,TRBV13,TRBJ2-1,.,TGTGCCAGCAGCTTTAGCGGGAATGAGCAGTTCTTC,CASSFSGNEQFF
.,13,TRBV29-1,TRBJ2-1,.,TGCAGCGGACGCGAGCCCTCCTACAATGAGCAGTTCTTC,CSGREPSYNEQFF
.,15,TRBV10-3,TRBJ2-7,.,TGTGCCATCAGTGAGTCTAGTGAAGGGGTCTACGAGCAGTACTTC,CAISESSEGVYEQYF
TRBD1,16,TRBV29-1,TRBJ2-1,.,TGCAGCGTTGAAGAGCCAGGGGGTCTTAGAAACAATGAGCAGTTCTTC,CSVEEPGGLRNNEQFF
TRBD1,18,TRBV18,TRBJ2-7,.,TGTGCCAGCTCACCACGATTTGGGACCAGGGGGCCGTCTTACGAGCAGTACTTC,CASSPRFGTRGPSYEQYF
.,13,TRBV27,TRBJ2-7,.,TGTGCCAGCAGTTTAACAGGCCCCTACGAGCAGTACTTC,CASSLTGPYEQYF
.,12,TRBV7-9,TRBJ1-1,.,TGTGCCAGCAGCTCCAGACAGACTGAAGCTTTCTTT,CASSSRQTEAFF